One TCR beta chain is described in this entry. The antigen is not known. Sequence at one end of the junction differs from germline and may be a read error. Per germline, CDR1 LNHNV and CDR2 YYDKDF (reference sequence). The CDR3 has 15 amino acids. The entry originates in a study of T cell repertoires in cytomegalovirus infection. In the study overall: In the study, CMV epitopes included recently identified HLA-C-restricted and well-studied HLA-B-restricted ones. Both a matching HLA type and CMV infection were indicated by public TCR beta signatures. Study-level results: CMV carriers with the relevant HLA were identified by cumulative public TCR beta family frequency. Predominance within the ex vivo response was attributable to HLA-C-restricted CMV-specific TCR beta clonotypes.

TCRdb re-analysed the reads in MiXCR, keeping a single row per CDR3 protein. The repertoire holds roughly 860,000 distinct CDR3 sequences, with 30% to 35% as singletons. V is TRBV15 and J is TRBJ1-6; D is unclear. The receptor's source is a human donor in good health (CMV status not recorded). Some clones in this sample may be carry-over from other donors' samples. Source: cultured CD8+ T cells from PBMCs, taken from culture after CMV antigen stimulation. DNA of the CDR3: TGTGCCGCCAGCAGAGATCGTTCCTCGTATTCACCCCTCCACTTT. Its translation: CAASRDRSSYSPLHF.